This paragraph covers one T cell receptor (beta chain) sequence. No antigen is known for it. The sample originates from a study of T cells in localized non-small cell lung cancer. Here immunoSEQ multiplex PCR was the method, and the copy in TCRdb shows in-frame clones only, minus some. Found here are around 80,000 clones, over 70% of them singletons; the top ten hold less than 20%. Looked up from germline, CDR1 is SEHNR and CDR2 is FQNEAQ (reference sequence). Trimming took 3 bases from V and 12 from J, leaving 17 bases between them. This CDR3 spans 13 amino acids. Study-wide results and limits: Out of the top 100 tumor clones, a median around 50 were seen in adjacent lung.

V gene TRBV7-9 combines with J gene TRBJ2-5; a weak D match, TRBD1 (6 bases). Here the sequenced sample was PBMCs, taken before any cancer treatment. The sequence was obtained from a man between 35 and 75 years old with stage II squamous cell lung carcinoma. In nucleotides, the CDR3 is TGTGCCAGCAGCTTTCGACAGGACGGCGAGGAGTACTTC. Translated: CASSFRQDGEEYF.